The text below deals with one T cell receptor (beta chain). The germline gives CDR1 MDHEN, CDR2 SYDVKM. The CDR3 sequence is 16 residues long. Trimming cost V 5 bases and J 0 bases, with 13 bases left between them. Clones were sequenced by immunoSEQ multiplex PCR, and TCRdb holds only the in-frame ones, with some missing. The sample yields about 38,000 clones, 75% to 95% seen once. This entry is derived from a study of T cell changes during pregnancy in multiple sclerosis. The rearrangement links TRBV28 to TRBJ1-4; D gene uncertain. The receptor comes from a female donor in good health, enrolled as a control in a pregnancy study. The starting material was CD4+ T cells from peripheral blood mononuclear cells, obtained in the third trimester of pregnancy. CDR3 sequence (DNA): TGTGCCAGCAGTCGAGGGTTCGGTGCAACTAATGAAAAACTGTTTTTT. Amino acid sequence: CASSRGFGATNEKLFF.